A single sample is the source of the 21 T cell receptor delta chains below, sequenced in a study of delta chain sequences of gamma delta T cells. TCRdb reanalysed the PCR reads with CATT. Among about 3,400 delta-chain clones, roughly two thirds were seen once, and the ten largest hold under 60%. Sequenced sample: a tumor sample. The source of these receptors is a human donor with breast cancer.

On this clone: TCRdb records a much larger clone's protein for this DNA, with a difference at residue 7 that likely arises from a read error; the protein given is the translation of the DNA. This chain connects TRDV1 to TRDJ1, with TRDD3 matching over 11 bases. The CDR3 extends over 18 amino acids. Germline CDR1 is TSWWSYY and CDR2 is QGS. The V and J ends lost 1 base and 1 base, in that order; junction bases with no gene match: 8. CDR3 DNA sequence: TGTGCTCTTGGGGAACCAAGGCTGGGGGATACATCCACCGATAAACTCATCTTT. Its translation: CALGEPRLGDTSTDKLIF.

Of note for this clone: A far larger clone is a single base away, which makes a read error likely. Other DNA sequences in the sample encode the same CDR3. The chain recombines TRDV2 with TRDJ3; D may be TRDD3 (5 bases). CDR3 length: 16 amino acids. Germline V CDR1 and CDR2: GEAIGNYY, EKD. The CDR3 protein is CACDSSTSWDTRQMFF. The CDR3 region has the DNA TGTGCCTGTGACTCATCTACCTCCTGGGACACCCGGCAGATGTTTTTC.

The CDR3 DNA sequence: TGTGCCTGTGACACGATATTTACAGGGGGATGGGATCTGAAGTACATCGATAAACTCATCTTT. Translated, it gives CACDTIFTGGWDLKYIDKLIF. The chain recombines TRDV2 with TRDJ1, with TRDD3 matching over 7 bases. With V trimmed by 1 base and J by 4 bases, 26 bases remained unmatched. Germline values: CDR1 GEAIGNYY, CDR2 EKD. The CDR3 covers 21 residues.

This clone was seen only once. One end of the junction fails to match germline, which may point to a read error. The chain joins TRDV2 to TRDJ3; 7 nucleotides match TRDD3. The CDR3 has 21 residues. The V gene's germline CDR1 is GEAIGNYY and CDR2 EKD. The CDR3: CASDTPATTSGDPWDTRQMFF. CDR3 nucleotide sequence: TGTGCCTCTGACACCCCCGCCACTACCTCGGGGGATCCGTGGGACACCCGACAGATGTTTTTC.

Regarding this clone: TCRdb's protein for this DNA is that of a much larger clone and differs from the translation at residue 4, likely a read error; the protein shown is the DNA translation. Other DNA sequences in the sample encode the same CDR3. The CDR3 bases are TGTGCCTGTGAGCGACTGGGGGGCACCGATAAACTCATCTTT. The encoded protein is CACERLGGTDKLIF. This rearrangement joins TRDV2 to TRDJ1; 8 bases line up with TRDD3. The CDR3 extends over 14 amino acids. V lost 4 bases, J lost 1 base, and 4 bases stayed unmatched. CDR1 GEAIGNYY and CDR2 EKD come from the germline V gene.

This clone appeared a few times. The protein recorded in TCRdb matches a much larger clone and deviates from this DNA's translation at residue 5, suggesting a read error; the protein here is obtained by translating the DNA. J is TRDJ1 and V is TRDV2; tentative D call: TRDD3 (5 bases). This CDR3 has 14 amino acids. V was cut by 3 bases and J by 7 bases, with 17 bases left in between. CDR1 and CDR2 from the germline V gene are GEAIGNYY and EKD. The CDR3 is CACDAVVQGFKLIF. The CDR3 DNA reads TGTGCCTGTGACGCCGTTGTTCAGGGATTTAAACTCATCTTT.

In its sample, this clone was seen a few times. With a far larger clone one base away, a read error is the likely cause. Other DNA sequences in the same sample also yield this CDR3. The chain links TRDV1 to TRDJ1; 11 bases are a match to TRDD3. CDR1 is TSWWSYY and CDR2 is QGS in the germline V gene. The CDR3 covers 18 residues. J gave up 1 base and V 1 base, and 8 bases lay outside the gene matches. The CDR3, as DNA: TGTGCTCTTGGGGAACCGAAGCTGGGGGATACATCCACCGATAAACTCATCTTT. This sequence encodes CALGEPKLGDTSTDKLIF.

This clone was counted a few times. The genes are TRDV2 and TRDJ1; 9 bases agree with TRDD3. Germline CDR1 GEAIGNYY, CDR2 EKD. V shed 7 bases and J 0 bases; nucleotides not matched to a gene: 11. This CDR3 has 16 amino acids. Here the CDR3 DNA reads TGTGCCTGCGACTCGATGGGGGATAAAGACACCGATAAACTCATCTTT. Its translation is CACDSMGDKDTDKLIF.

In this sample, this clone is medium-sized. The protein given by TCRdb reflects a much larger clone and differs at residue 13 from this DNA's translation, likely from a read error; the protein shown is the DNA's translation. The chain combines TRDV2 with TRDJ1; possibly TRDD3 for D (6 bases). Germline-derived CDR1 and CDR2 are GEAIGNYY and EKD. The CDR3 sequence is 20 residues long. Trimming stripped 0 bases from V and 0 bases from J, with 25 bases between. This CDR3 reads CACDTVSREGDRTYTDKLIF. The DNA for the CDR3 is TGTGCCTGTGACACCGTGTCAAGGGAGGGGGACCGAACTTACACCGATAAACTCATCTTT.

The chain links TRDV2 to TRDJ1; D unclear. Trimming took 0 bases from V and 12 from J, leaving 37 bases between them. The CDR3 covers 20 residues. Germline CDR1 is GEAIGNYY and CDR2 is EKD. The CDR3 here is CACDTVLREVDRPYTDNFIF. The CDR3 nucleotides are TGTGCCTGTGACACCGTATTAAGGGAGGTTGACAGACCTTATACCGATAACTTCATCTTT.

The sample holds one count of this clone. At one of its ends the junction is not consistent with the germline gene, which may arise from a read error. V and J are TRDV2 and TRDJ1; 11 bases agree with TRDD3. The CDR3 length is 18 residues. Germline CDR1 is GEAIGNYY and CDR2 is EKD. CDR3: CACDALVLGDMHSDQLIF. In DNA form, the CDR3 reads TGTGCCTGTGACGCACTTGTACTGGGGGATATGCATTCCGATCAACTCATCTTT.

This clone turned up a few times. TCRdb lists the protein of a much larger clone for this DNA, which differs at residues 2 and 4, so this is likely a read error; the protein given here is translated from the DNA itself. This chain uses TRDV2 with TRDJ1; TRDD3 might be the D (6 bases). Germline CDR1 is GEAIGNYY and CDR2 is EKD. CDR3 length: 16 amino acids. Written as DNA, the CDR3 is TGTTCCTGTGTCCCACTCGGGGGGACAGACACCGATAAACTCATCTTT. This encodes CSCVPLGGTDTDKLIF.

Worth noting for this clone: The junction departs from the called germline gene at one end, perhaps through a read error. The rearrangement joins TRDV1 to TRDJ3; 13 bases are a match to TRDD3. Germline assignment: CDR1 TSWWSYY and CDR2 QGS. The CDR3 spans 24 residues. In DNA form, the CDR3 reads TGTGCTCTTAGGGAACTAGACTCGTACTGGGGGATACGTGGCCTCTCCTGGGACGCCCGACAGATGTTTTTC. Its protein product is CALRELDSYWGIRGLSWDARQMFF.

This chain connects TRDV2 to TRDJ1, with D possibly being TRDD3 (6 bases). The germline V gene encodes CDR1 GEAIGNYY and CDR2 EKD. CDR3 length equals 20 residues. CDR3 nucleotides: TGTTCTTTTGATATCGTGCGACCAACTTGGGGGGTCCTATACTCTGATAAACTCATCTTT. Translated: CSFDIVRPTWGVLYSDKLIF.

This clone was observed once. The chain links TRDV2 to TRDJ1; the D is unclear. The CDR3 has 16 amino acids. CDR1 and CDR2 from the germline V gene are GEAIGNYY and EKD. Trimming removed 0 bases from V and 0 bases from J, with 13 bases in between. CDR3 nucleotides: TGTGCCTGTGACACCGGTGACGAGGACCACACCGATAAACTCATCTTT. Protein sequence: CACDTGDEDHTDKLIF.

V usage is TRDV2 and J usage is TRDJ1, with 11 nucleotides matching TRDD3. The germline CDR1 and CDR2 sequences are GEAIGNYY and EKD. The CDR3 consists of 18 residues. CDR3 protein: CSFVTVVVLGDTGDKLIF. The CDR3 DNA follows: TGTTCCTTTGTCACCGTGGTGGTTCTGGGGGATACAGGCGATAAACTCATCTTT.

This clone is labeled as medium-sized. TCRdb attributes to this sequence the protein of a much larger clone, which differs from the DNA translation at residue 2; a read error is likely, and the protein displayed is translated from the DNA. The chain links TRDV2 to TRDJ1; TRDD3 matches 7 bases. This CDR3 is 15 amino acids long. Per the germline V gene, CDR1 is GEAIGNYY and CDR2 is EKD. The CDR3 region is CSCDEVTGDKGKLIF. The DNA for the CDR3 is TGTTCCTGTGACGAAGTCACTGGGGATAAAGGGAAACTCATCTTT.

The chain carries TRDV2 and TRDJ1; D perhaps matches TRDD3 (5 bases). V was cut by 2 bases and J by 2 bases, with 26 bases left in between. Per germline, CDR1 GEAIGNYY and CDR2 EKD. This CDR3 comprises 19 residues. CDR3 DNA sequence: TGTGCCTGTGACAGTGTGACTAACGGGGGCCGTGGTGTAACCGATAAACTCATCTTT. As protein: CACDSVTNGGRGVTDKLIF.

A word on this clone: A read error may account for a junction end that differs from germline. The chain recombines TRDV2 with TRDJ1; a possible D gene is TRDD3 (5 bases). From germline, CDR1 is GEAIGNYY and CDR2 EKD. This CDR3 contains 20 residues. In DNA form, the CDR3 reads TGTGCCTGTGACACCGTGTCAGGGGAGCGAGATCGACCTTACACCGATATACTCATCTTT. Translated, it gives CACDTVSGERDRPYTDILIF.

In the case of this clone: At one of its ends the junction is not consistent with the germline gene, which may arise from a read error. The chain recombines TRDV2 with TRDJ1, with TRDD3 as a possible D gene (6 bases). There are 20 residues in the CDR3. The V gene's germline CDR1 is GEAIGNYY and CDR2 EKD. CDR3 in amino acids: CACDTVQREGDCPYTDKFIF. The CDR3 DNA follows: TGTGCCTGTGATACCGTACAAAGGGAGGGGGACTGTCCTTACACCGACAAATTCATATTT.

As for this clone: This likely reflects a read error, since a far larger clone is one base away. This sample includes further DNA sequences coding for the same CDR3. This chain uses TRDV2 with TRDJ1; 8 positions agree with TRDD3. The length of the CDR3 is 19 residues. Germline CDR1 GEAIGNYY, CDR2 EKD. J was trimmed by 5 bases and V by 0 bases; bases with no gene match: 19. The CDR3 here is CACDTVHFGGGFFPDKLIF. The CDR3 DNA is TGTGCCTGTGACACCGTTCACTTTGGTGGGGGATTCTTTCCTGATAAACTCATCTTT.